This T cell receptor beta chain was identified in a study of T-cell memory formation after mild COVID-19. Background on the study: TCR clusters were mostly donor specific. Points from the study as a whole: Contracting clones, day 15 to 85, had balanced CD4/CD8, and later expanders favored CD4+.

Germline CDR1 is LGHNA and CDR2 is YSLEER. V was shortened by 0 bases and J by 0 bases, with 17 bases between the two germline ends. The CDR3 consists of 19 residues. Comments on this clonotype: The target antigen is unknown.

TCRdb re-derived calls from the 5' RACE reads in MiXCR, one entry per CDR3 protein. The table records approximately 350,000 distinct CDR3 sequences, over 10% of them present only once. The chain joins TRBV4-3 to TRBJ2-2, with D perhaps matching TRBD2 (5 bases). Sequenced material: PBMCs or a T cell subset sorted from them (not recorded which). The source of this sequence is a man aged 18-30 years who had mild COVID-19 (a few samples of this study predate the infection). Cell type and time point are not known. CDR3 sequence: CASSQELPGRVANTGELFF. As DNA, the CDR3 is TGCGCCAGCAGCCAAGAACTCCCTGGGCGGGTAGCGAACACCGGGGAGCTGTTTTTT.